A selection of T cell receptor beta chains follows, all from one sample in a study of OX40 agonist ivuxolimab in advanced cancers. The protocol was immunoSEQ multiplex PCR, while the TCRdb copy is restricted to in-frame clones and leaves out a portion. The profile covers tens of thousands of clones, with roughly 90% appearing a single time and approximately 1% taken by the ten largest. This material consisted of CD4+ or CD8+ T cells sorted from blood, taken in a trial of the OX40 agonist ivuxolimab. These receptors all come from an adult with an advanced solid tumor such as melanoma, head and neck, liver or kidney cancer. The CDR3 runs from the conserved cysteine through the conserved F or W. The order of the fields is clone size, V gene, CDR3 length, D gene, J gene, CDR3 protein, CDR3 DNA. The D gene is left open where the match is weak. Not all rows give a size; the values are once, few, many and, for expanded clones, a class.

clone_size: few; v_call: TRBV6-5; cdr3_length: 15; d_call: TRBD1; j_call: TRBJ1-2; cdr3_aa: CASSPDRGRLYGYTF; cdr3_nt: TGTGCCAGCAGTCCAGACAGGGGGCGCCTCTATGGCTACACCTTC
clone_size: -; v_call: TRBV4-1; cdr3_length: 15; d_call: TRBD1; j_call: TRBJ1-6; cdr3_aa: CASSQPGTGGSPLHF; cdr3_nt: TGCGCCAGCAGCCAGCCCGGGACAGGAGGCTCACCCCTCCACTTT
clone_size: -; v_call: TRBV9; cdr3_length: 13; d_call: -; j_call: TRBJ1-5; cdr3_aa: CASSLSPGKPQHF; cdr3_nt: TGTGCCAGCAGCCTTAGCCCCGGAAAGCCCCAGCATTTT
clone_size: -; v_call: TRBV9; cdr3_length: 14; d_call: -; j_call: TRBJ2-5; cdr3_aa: CASSVGGTRETQYF; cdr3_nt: TGTGCCAGCAGCGTAGGAGGGACAAGGGAGACCCAGTACTTC
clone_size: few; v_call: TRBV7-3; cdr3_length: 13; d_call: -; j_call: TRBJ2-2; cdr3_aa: CASSPPRTGELFF; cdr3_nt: TGTGCCAGCAGCCCCCCCCGCACCGGGGAGCTGTTTTTT
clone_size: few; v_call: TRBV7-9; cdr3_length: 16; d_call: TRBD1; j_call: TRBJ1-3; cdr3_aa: CASSPTGGYSGNTIYF; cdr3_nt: TGTGCCAGCAGCCCTACAGGGGGCTATTCTGGAAACACCATATATTTT
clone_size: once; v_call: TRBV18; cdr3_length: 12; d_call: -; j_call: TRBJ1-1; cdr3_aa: CASSQGQNEAFF; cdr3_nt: TGTGCCAGCTCTCAAGGACAGAACGAAGCTTTCTTT
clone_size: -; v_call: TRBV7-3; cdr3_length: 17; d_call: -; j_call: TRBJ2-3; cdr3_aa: CASSLDGAGAATDTQYF; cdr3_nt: TGTGCCAGCAGCTTGGATGGGGCGGGTGCCGCCACAGATACGCAGTATTTT
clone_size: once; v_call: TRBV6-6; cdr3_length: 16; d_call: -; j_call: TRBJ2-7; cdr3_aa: CASNNLQGRTRNEQYF; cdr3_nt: TGTGCCAGCAACAACTTACAGGGAAGGACACGAAACGAGCAGTACTTC
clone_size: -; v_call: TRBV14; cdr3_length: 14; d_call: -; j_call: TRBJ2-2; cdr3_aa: CASSQVPQTGELFF; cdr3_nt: TGTGCCAGCAGCCAAGTTCCGCAGACCGGGGAGCTGTTTTTT
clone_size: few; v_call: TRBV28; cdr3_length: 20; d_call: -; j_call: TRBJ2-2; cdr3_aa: CASSSPRGVADIRNTGELFF; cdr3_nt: TGTGCCAGCAGTTCACCTCGGGGAGTAGCGGATATTCGGAACACCGGGGAGCTGTTTTTT
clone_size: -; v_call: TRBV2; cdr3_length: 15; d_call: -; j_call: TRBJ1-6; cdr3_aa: CASSESSSYNSPLHF; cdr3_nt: TGTGCCAGCAGTGAAAGCAGCTCCTATAATTCACCCCTCCACTTT
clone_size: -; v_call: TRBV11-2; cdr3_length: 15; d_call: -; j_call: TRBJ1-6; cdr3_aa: CASSWGGSYNSPLHF; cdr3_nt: TGTGCCAGCAGCTGGGGGGGGAGTTATAATTCACCCCTCCACTTT
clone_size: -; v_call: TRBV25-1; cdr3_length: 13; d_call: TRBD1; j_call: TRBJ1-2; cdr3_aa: CASSRQGNYGYTF; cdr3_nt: TGTGCCAGCAGTAGACAGGGAAACTATGGCTACACCTTC
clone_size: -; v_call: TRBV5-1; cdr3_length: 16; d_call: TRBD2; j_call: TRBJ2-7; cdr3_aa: CASSSIASGSFYEQYF; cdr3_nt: TGCGCCAGCAGCTCCATCGCTAGCGGGAGCTTCTACGAGCAGTACTTC
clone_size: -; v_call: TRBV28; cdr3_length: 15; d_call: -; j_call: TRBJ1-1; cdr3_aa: CASRTARGPHTEAFF; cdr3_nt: TGTGCCAGCAGGACGGCCAGGGGCCCTCACACTGAAGCTTTCTTT
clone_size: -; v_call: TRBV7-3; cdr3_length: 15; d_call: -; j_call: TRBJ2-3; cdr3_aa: CASSSLPGSLDTQYF; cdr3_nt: TGTGCCAGCAGCTCTCTCCCGGGGAGCCTTGATACGCAGTATTTT
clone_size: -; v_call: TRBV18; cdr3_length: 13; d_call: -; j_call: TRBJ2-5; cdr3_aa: CASSSSSQETQYF; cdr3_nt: TGTGCCAGCTCATCCTCAAGCCAAGAGACCCAGTACTTC
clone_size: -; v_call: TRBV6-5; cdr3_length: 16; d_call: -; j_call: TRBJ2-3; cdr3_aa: CASSYGQGFWSDTQYF; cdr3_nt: TGTGCCAGCAGTTACGGGCAGGGGTTTTGGTCAGATACGCAGTATTTT
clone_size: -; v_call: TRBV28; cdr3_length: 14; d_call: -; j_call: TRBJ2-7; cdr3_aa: CASNIPGSSYEQYF; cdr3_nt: TGTGCCAGCAATATACCGGGGAGTTCCTACGAGCAGTACTTC
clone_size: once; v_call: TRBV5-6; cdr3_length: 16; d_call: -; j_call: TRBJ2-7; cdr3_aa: CASSLVGQSISYEQYF; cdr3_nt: TGTGCCAGCAGCTTGGTAGGACAGAGCATCTCCTACGAGCAGTACTTC
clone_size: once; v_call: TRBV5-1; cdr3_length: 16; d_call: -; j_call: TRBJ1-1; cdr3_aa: CASSLEKGNMNTEAFF; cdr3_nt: TGCGCCAGCAGCTTGGAGAAGGGGAATATGAACACTGAAGCTTTCTTT
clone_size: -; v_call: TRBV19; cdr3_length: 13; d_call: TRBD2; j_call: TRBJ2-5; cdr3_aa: CASRDSGGETQYF; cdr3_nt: TGTGCCAGTAGGGATTCGGGAGGAGAGACCCAGTACTTC
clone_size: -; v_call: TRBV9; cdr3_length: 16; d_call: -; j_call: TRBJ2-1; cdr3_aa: CASSPLGQSSYNEQFF; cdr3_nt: TGTGCCAGCAGCCCACTAGGACAGAGCTCCTACAATGAGCAGTTCTTC
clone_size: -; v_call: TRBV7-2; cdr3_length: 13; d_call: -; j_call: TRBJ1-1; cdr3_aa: CASSLEEATEAFF; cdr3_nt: TGTGCCAGCAGCTTAGAGGAGGCCACTGAAGCTTTCTTT
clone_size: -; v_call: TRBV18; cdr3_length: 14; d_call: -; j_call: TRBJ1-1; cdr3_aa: CASSPKPFDTEAFF; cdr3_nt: TGTGCCAGCTCACCGAAACCGTTTGACACTGAAGCTTTCTTT
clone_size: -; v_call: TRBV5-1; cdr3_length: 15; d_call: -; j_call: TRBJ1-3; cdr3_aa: CASSLAPTGGNTIYF; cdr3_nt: TGCGCCAGCAGCTTGGCCCCGACTGGTGGAAACACCATATATTTT
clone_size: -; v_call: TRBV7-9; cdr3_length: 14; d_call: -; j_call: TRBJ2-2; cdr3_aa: CASSSYGNTGELFF; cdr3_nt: TGTGCCAGCAGCTCCTACGGAAACACCGGGGAGCTGTTTTTT
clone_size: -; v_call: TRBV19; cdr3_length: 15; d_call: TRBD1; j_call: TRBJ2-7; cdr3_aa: CASSTPGQGAGEQYF; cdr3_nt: TGTGCCAGTAGTACCCCGGGACAGGGGGCAGGGGAGCAGTACTTC
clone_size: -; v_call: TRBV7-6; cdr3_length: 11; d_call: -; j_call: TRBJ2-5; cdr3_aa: CASSFGETQYF; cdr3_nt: TGTGCCAGCAGCTTCGGGGAGACCCAGTACTTC
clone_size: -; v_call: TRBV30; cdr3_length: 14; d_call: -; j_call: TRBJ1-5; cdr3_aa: CAWSGEGGGQPQHF; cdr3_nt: TGTGCCTGGAGTGGGGAGGGGGGCGGTCAGCCCCAGCATTTT
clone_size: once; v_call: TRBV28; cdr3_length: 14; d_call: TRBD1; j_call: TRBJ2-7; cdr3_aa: CASSLSRGQYEQYF; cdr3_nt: TGTGCCAGCAGTTTGTCCAGGGGGCAGTACGAGCAGTACTTC
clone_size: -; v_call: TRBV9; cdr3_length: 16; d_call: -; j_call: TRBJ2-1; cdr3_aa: CASSASGRKTYNEQFF; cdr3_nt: TGTGCCAGCAGCGCGTCGGGGCGGAAGACCTACAATGAGCAGTTCTTC
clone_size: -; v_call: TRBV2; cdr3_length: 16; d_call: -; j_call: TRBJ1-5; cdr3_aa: CASSEALQVSNQPQHF; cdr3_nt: TGTGCCAGCAGTGAAGCGCTTCAGGTTAGCAATCAGCCCCAGCATTTT
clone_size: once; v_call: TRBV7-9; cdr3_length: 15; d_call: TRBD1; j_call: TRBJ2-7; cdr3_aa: CASSPGQAASYEQYF; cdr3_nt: TGTGCCAGCAGCCCCGGACAGGCGGCCTCCTACGAGCAGTACTTC
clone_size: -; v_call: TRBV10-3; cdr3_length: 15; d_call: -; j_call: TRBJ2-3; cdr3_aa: CATEVREGRSDTQYF; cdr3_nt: TGTGCCACCGAGGTCAGGGAAGGGAGGTCAGATACGCAGTATTTT
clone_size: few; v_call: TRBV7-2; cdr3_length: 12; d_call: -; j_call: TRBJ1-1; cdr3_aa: CASSFESVGAFF; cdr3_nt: TGTGCCAGCAGCTTTGAGAGCGTGGGAGCTTTCTTT
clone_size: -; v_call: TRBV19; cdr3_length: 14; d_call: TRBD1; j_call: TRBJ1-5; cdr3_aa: CASSPTGINQPQHF; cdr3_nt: TGTGCCAGTAGCCCGACAGGGATAAATCAGCCCCAGCATTTT
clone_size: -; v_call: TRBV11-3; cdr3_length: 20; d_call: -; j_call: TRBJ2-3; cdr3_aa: CASSLGGLEGFRSGTDTQYF; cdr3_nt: TGTGCCAGCAGCTTAGGGGGTCTGGAAGGGTTTCGTTCCGGCACAGATACGCAGTATTTT
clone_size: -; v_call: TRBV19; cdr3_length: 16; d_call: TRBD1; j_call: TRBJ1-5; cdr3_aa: CASTRGTGGSNQPQHF; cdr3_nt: TGTGCCAGTACCCGAGGGACAGGGGGGAGCAATCAGCCCCAGCATTTT